Listed here is a single T cell receptor (beta chain). As yet, its antigen is unknown. V shed 4 bases and J shed 4 bases, with 16 bases lying between them. The CDR3 runs 16 residues. Per the germline V gene, CDR1 is LNHNV and CDR2 is YYDKDF (reference sequence). The method was immunoSEQ multiplex PCR; TCRdb's version includes in-frame clones alone and lacks a portion of them. The data hold some 120,000 clones, with roughly 90% observed a single time. This entry comes from a study of T cell responses to AZD1222 COVID-19 vaccine. Study-wide results and limits: Targets within unmutated variant regions were reportedly found for nearly half of spike-specific TCRs. Donors were chiefly white British, with a greater number of females, and clonal diversity was perhaps underestimated.

This sequence joins TRBV15 and TRBJ1-4; D might be TRBD1 (6 bases). The sequences come from peripheral blood, collected 28 days after the second dose of the MenACWY control vaccine. This TCR was sampled from an adult who received the MenACWY meningococcal vaccine as a control. The CDR3: CATSTRTASYNEKLFF. CDR3 in DNA: TGTGCCACCAGCACACGGACAGCTTCTTATAATGAAAAACTGTTTTTT.